This TCR beta chain was observed in a study of blood T cells in healthy people across ages. About the research overall: About one barcoded TCR beta cDNA was captured per two T cells.

Donors were healthy Caucasian individuals from Russia aged roughly 6 to 90. Total RNA extraction produced at least 6 micrograms (per sample) for the study. For the second PCR, which ran for about 7 to 11 cycles, a sample-barcoded 5' primer and a J-beta primer mix were used. MiXCR, run by TCRdb on the 5' RACE reads, gives a single entry per CDR3 protein. Of some 1,800,000 distinct CDR3 sequences detected, more than 35% appear once; the ten largest clones hold 23%. This sequence originates from a human donor in good health. The sample comprised blood.

CDR3 DNA: TGCAGTGGCTTACAGGGGACTAACTTCTATGGCTACACCTTC. Translating gives CSGLQGTNFYGYTF. J is TRBJ1-2 and V is TRBV20-1, with 7 bases aligning to TRBD1. Per germline, CDR1 DFQATT and CDR2 SNEGSKA (reference sequence). The CDR3 runs to 14 residues. V shed 7 bases and J 4 bases; nucleotides not matched to a gene: 12.